Presented here are 5 T cell receptor beta chains from one specimen sequenced in a study of glioma-infiltrating T cells. Amplification of TCR alpha and beta CDR3 regions from RNA used iRepertoire nested multiplex PCR. TCRdb fed the multiplex PCR reads into MiXCR, producing one record per CDR3 protein. This table holds under 200,000 distinct CDR3 sequences, 43% found once. The sequenced sample consisted of glioma tissue, nonneoplastic brain tissue, or PBMCs (not recorded which). Receptor source: a human donor with low-grade glioma or glioblastoma, undergoing nonglioma brain surgery, or in good health (not recorded which).

To note about this clonotype: One junction end disagrees with the germline gene, perhaps due to a read error. The V gene is TRBV18, the J gene TRBJ2-1, with D perhaps TRBD2 (5 bases). CDR3 length: 13 amino acids. CDR1 and CDR2 from the germline V gene are KGHSH and LQKENI. This CDR3 reads CPSSPDSNNEQFF. The CDR3, as DNA: TGTCCCAGCTCACCGGACTCTAACAATGAGCAGTTCTTC.

This clonotype was picked up many times. This rearrangement joins TRBV10-3 to TRBJ1-1, with D perhaps matching TRBD1 (5 bases). V was shortened by 8 bases and J by 7 bases, with 14 bases between the two germline ends. Germline values: CDR1 ENHRY, CDR2 SYGVKD. The CDR3 extends over 12 amino acids. CDR3 in amino acids: CAIGRQRIEAFF. CDR3 coding DNA: TGTGCCATCGGGCGACAGCGAATTGAAGCTTTCTTT.

This clonotype was found once. This chain connects TRBV7-2 to TRBJ1-1, with D unresolved. V was clipped by 7 bases and J by 4 bases, with 13 bases between them. CDR1 SGHTA and CDR2 FQGNSA come from the germline V gene. The CDR3 extends over 13 amino acids. DNA for the CDR3: TGTGCCAGCATCCCGCCTGGGTTCACTGAAGCTTTCTTT. It is translated as CASIPPGFTEAFF. The whole variable domain, remainder taken from reference TRBV7-2 and TRBJ1-1, is GAGVSQSPSNKVTEKGKDVELRCDPISGHTALYWYRQSLGQGLEFLIYFQGNSAPDKSGLPSDRFSAERTGGSVSTLTIQRTQQEDSAVYLCASIPPGFTEAFFGQGTRLTVV.

This chain connects TRBV5-1 to TRBJ2-7; TRBD2 matches 14 bases. CDR1 and CDR2 (germline): SGHRS, YFSETQ. The ends lost 6 bases at V and 9 bases at J; junction bases unmatched: 8. CDR3 length: 14 amino acids. The DNA for the CDR3 is TGCGCCAGCACCGCGGGACTAGCGGGAGAGGGGCAGTACTTC. This encodes CASTAGLAGEGQYF.

This clonotype is categorized as large. The J gene is TRBJ2-5, the V gene TRBV6-1, with unresolved D. CDR3 size: 11 residues. V lost 5 bases, J lost 5 bases, and 6 bases lay in between. Germline-derived CDR1 and CDR2 are MNHNS and SASEGT. In DNA form, the CDR3 reads TGTGCCAGCAGTTATATGGAGACCCAGTACTTC. Residues: CASSYMETQYF.